The 27 T cell receptor beta chains in this list originate from one sample, sequenced in a study of T cell changes during pregnancy in multiple sclerosis. Profiling relied on immunoSEQ multiplex PCR, and the TCRdb table lists in-frame clones only, not all of them. The profile shows under 45,000 clones, 85% to 95% of them singletons. Sample: CD8+ T cells from peripheral blood mononuclear cells, taken in the third trimester of pregnancy. These receptors were obtained from a female donor with multiple sclerosis, enrolled in a pregnancy study.

The CDR3, as DNA: TGCGCCAGCAGCTCCGGGGTGGGCTACACCTTC. Translation gives CASSSGVGYTF. This rearrangement joins TRBV5-1 to TRBJ1-2, with D unclear. Germline lookup yields CDR1 SGHRS and CDR2 YFSETQ. Trimming removed 3 bases at V and 8 bases at J, with 8 bases between. The CDR3 is 11 amino acids.

The chain links TRBV19 to TRBJ2-5; 11 positions agree with TRBD2. V gave up 1 base and J gave up 0 bases; unmatched junction bases: 4. Germline CDR1 and CDR2: LNHDA and SQIVND (reference sequence). There are 17 residues in the CDR3. The CDR3 DNA follows: TGTGCCAGTAGTATAGGTGCTAGCGGGGGGAACCAAGAGACCCAGTACTTC. Translation: CASSIGASGGNQETQYF.

This sequence joins TRBV13 and TRBJ1-2, with D possibly being TRBD1 (6 bases). CDR3 length equals 14 residues. V was shortened by 5 bases and J by 6 bases, with 16 bases between the two germline ends. CDR1 and CDR2 from the germline V gene are PRHDT and FYEKMQ (reference sequence). The CDR3 nucleotides are TGTGCCAGCAGCGGGGGCCCCTCAGAAAATGGCTACACCTTC. It codes for CASSGGPSENGYTF.

This clone has just one count. The V and J genes are TRBV11-3 and TRBJ1-1, with D possibly TRBD1 on 6 matching bases. From germline, CDR1 is SGHNT and CDR2 YENEEA. The CDR3 is made up of 15 amino acids. V lost 5 bases and J lost 2, with 15 bases in between. The CDR3: CASSLKGQLNTEAFF. The CDR3 nucleotides read TGTGCCAGCAGCCTAAAAGGACAGTTAAACACTGAAGCTTTCTTT.

This clone was seen only once. The chain uses TRBV7-6 and TRBJ2-5, with TRBD2 as a possible D gene (5 bases). The CDR3 covers 13 residues. The V gene lost 5 bases and the J gene lost 5 bases, with 12 bases spanning the gap. CDR1 and CDR2 (germline): SGHVS, FNYEAQ. The CDR3 sequence is CASSKDFEETQYF. The CDR3 DNA follows: TGTGCCAGCAGCAAGGACTTCGAGGAGACCCAGTACTTC.

The V call is TRBV19, the J call TRBJ1-1; perhaps TRBD1 as D (6 bases). The germline gives CDR1 LNHDA, CDR2 SQIVND (reference sequence). Trimming cost V 3 bases and J 5 bases, with 10 bases left between them. The CDR3 is made up of 13 amino acids. The CDR3 DNA follows: TGTGCCAGTAGTATTTGGGGGCTGACTGAAGCTTTCTTT. It is translated as CASSIWGLTEAFF.

V gene TRBV9 combines with J gene TRBJ2-2, with a tentative D call TRBD2 (5 bases). Trimming removed 0 bases from V and 2 bases from J, with 8 bases in between. Germline CDR1 SGDLS, CDR2 YYNGEE. The CDR3 loop spans 15 amino acids. The CDR3 DNA is TGTGCCAGCAGCGTAGAGGACTTAAACACCGGGGAGCTGTTTTTT. It encodes CASSVEDLNTGELFF. The whole variable domain, remainder taken from reference TRBV9 and TRBJ2-2, is DSGVTQTPKHLITATGQRVTLRCSPRSGDLSVYWYQQSLDQGLQFLIQYYNGEERAKGNILERFSAQQFPDLHSELNLSSLELGDSALYFCASSVEDLNTGELFFGEGSRLTVL.

This clone was detected only once. The V gene is TRBV9, the J gene TRBJ2-3, with 10 bases lining up with TRBD2. Trimming took 0 bases from V and 4 from J; bases not matched to a gene: 5. Germline CDR1 SGDLS, CDR2 YYNGEE. CDR3 length equals 16 residues. Here the CDR3 DNA reads TGTGCCAGCAGCGTAGACACTAGCGGGACAGCAGATACGCAGTATTTT. Translation gives CASSVDTSGTADTQYF. The full variable domain, rest sourced from reference TRBV9 and TRBJ2-3, is DSGVTQTPKHLITATGQRVTLRCSPRSGDLSVYWYQQSLDQGLQFLIQYYNGEERAKGNILERFSAQQFPDLHSELNLSSLELGDSALYFCASSVDTSGTADTQYFGPGTRLTVL.

The chain combines TRBV28 with TRBJ1-3; D not certain. This CDR3 contains 14 residues. CDR1 is MDHEN and CDR2 is SYDVKM in the germline V gene. V lost 3 bases to trimming and J lost 4 bases, with 10 bases between them. The CDR3 region has the DNA TGTGCCAGCAGTTTCCGTATACTCGGAAACACCATATATTTT. This translates into CASSFRILGNTIYF.

Of note for this clone: This may be a read error: a much more frequent sequence differs by one nucleotide. In the same sample, other DNA sequences code for this CDR3. The chain couples TRBV27 to TRBJ1-1, with D maybe TRBD1 (6 bases). The CDR3 has 13 residues. Trimming stripped 3 bases from V and 4 bases from J, with 9 bases between. The germline V gene has CDR1 MNHEY and CDR2 SMNVEV (reference sequence). The CDR3 coding sequence is TGTGCCAGCAGTTTGGGCAGGGGCACTGAAGCTTTCTTT. Translation: CASSLGRGTEAFF.

This chain joins TRBV23-1 and TRBJ2-3, with a possible D match to TRBD1 (6 bases). TRBV23-1 counts as an open reading frame of uncertain function. V lost 2 bases and J 1 base, leaving 7 bases between the germline ends. This CDR3 has 14 amino acids. The chain's CDR3 is CASSQNRGTDTQYF. The CDR3 DNA sequence: TGCGCCAGCAGTCAAAACAGGGGCACAGATACGCAGTATTTT.

This chain links TRBV18 with TRBJ2-3, with D tentatively TRBD2 (5 bases). Trimming cost V 4 bases and J 0 bases, with 14 bases left between them. Germline V gene data show CDR1 as KGHSH and CDR2 as LQKENI. The CDR3 has 16 amino acids. Here the CDR3 DNA reads TGTGCCAGCTCACGGCCCCTGTGGGAGAGCACAGATACGCAGTATTTT. Translation gives CASSRPLWESTDTQYF.

This rearrangement joins TRBV6-6 to TRBJ2-1, with 9 bases that match TRBD1. J gave up 8 bases and V 6 bases, and 11 bases lay outside the gene matches. The CDR3 contains 15 residues. Germline V gene data show CDR1 as MNHNY and CDR2 as SVGAGI (reference sequence). CDR3 region: CASRQGTGLGDEQFF. Written as DNA, the CDR3 is TGTGCCAGCAGACAGGGGACAGGGCTTGGGGATGAGCAGTTCTTC.

The rearrangement uses TRBV4-3 and TRBJ2-3; tentative D call: TRBD2 (7 bases). Trimming pared 4 bases from V and 1 base from J, leaving 18 bases between. Germline assignment: CDR1 LGHNA and CDR2 YSLEER. The CDR3 covers 17 residues. Here the CDR3 DNA reads TGCGCCAGCAGCCGAAGGGAGGGGGGCCTCGGCACAGATACGCAGTATTTT. Translated, it gives CASSRREGGLGTDTQYF.

V usage is TRBV21-1 and J usage is TRBJ1-2; the table's D call, TRBD1, was not checked against the DNA. TRBV21-1 is a recognized pseudogene. This CDR3 is built from 15 residues. CDR3 sequence reads: CASSNEVGRDYGYTF. As DNA, the CDR3 is TGTGCCAGCAGCAATGAAGTAGGCAGGGACTATGGCTACACCTTC.

This clone was detected once. V is TRBV5-5 and J is TRBJ2-7; 10 bases agree with TRBD1. The CDR3 covers 15 residues. Germline CDR1 is SGHKS and CDR2 is YYEKEE (reference sequence). The J segment lost 1 base and the V segment lost 1 base, leaving 2 bases of the junction unmatched. The CDR3 DNA follows: TGTGCCAGCAGCTTGTGGGACAGGGGATCCTACGAGCAGTACTTC. It is translated as CASSLWDRGSYEQYF.

V and J are TRBV19 and TRBJ2-7; 12 bases are a match to TRBD1. J gave up 3 bases and V 6 bases, and 6 bases lay outside the gene matches. Germline-derived CDR1 and CDR2 are LNHDA and SQIVND (reference sequence). The CDR3 is 15 amino acids. CDR3 bases: TGTGCCAGTAGCCCTGGGACAGGGGGCCTCTACGAGCAGTACTTC. This codes for CASSPGTGGLYEQYF.

The chain links TRBV6-5 to TRBJ1-2, with 9 bases identical to TRBD1. In germline, CDR1 is MNHEY, CDR2 SVGAGI. This CDR3 contains 12 residues. The V gene end was trimmed by 4 bases and the J gene end by 14 bases; junction bases not matched to a gene: 8. CDR3 sequence reads: CASSSPNRGLTF. The CDR3 DNA reads as TGTGCCAGCAGTTCCCCCAACAGGGGGCTGACCTTC.

The rearrangement links TRBV5-8 to TRBJ2-3, with 7 bases matching TRBD2. Germline V gene sequence: CDR1 SGHTS, CDR2 YDEGEE. J was trimmed by 0 bases and V by 0 bases; bases with no gene match: 4. There are 16 residues in the CDR3. CDR3 in DNA: TGTGCCAGCAGCTTGGAGGAGGGAGGGAGCACAGATACGCAGTATTTT. The encoded protein is CASSLEEGGSTDTQYF. Complete variable domain (other parts from reference TRBV5-8 and TRBJ2-3): EAGVTQSPTHLIKTRGQQATLRCSPISGHTSVYWYQQALGLGLQFLLWYDEGEERNRGNFPPRFSGRQFPNYSSELNVNALELEDSALYLCASSLEEGGSTDTQYFGPGTRLTVL.

The chain joins TRBV7-8 to TRBJ2-1; D possibly corresponds to TRBD2 (6 bases). The CDR3 extends over 14 amino acids. CDR1 and CDR2 (germline): SGHVS, FQNEAQ. The germline V and J ends were trimmed by 11 bases and 8 bases, with 22 bases remaining between them. In DNA form, the CDR3 reads TGTGCCTCCCATCTCGCTTCTAGCGTCGATGAGCAGTTCTTC. It translates to CASHLASSVDEQFF.

CDR3 in DNA: TGTGCCAGCAGCGTAGCGGGAGGAGAGGATACGCAGTATTTT. Its translation: CASSVAGGEDTQYF. The chain couples TRBV9 to TRBJ2-3; 7 nucleotides agree with TRBD2. Germline trimming cut 0 bases from V and 6 bases from J; bases unmatched to any gene: 4. The V gene's germline CDR1 is SGDLS and CDR2 YYNGEE. The length of the CDR3 is 14 residues. Full variable domain (rest looked up from reference TRBV9 and TRBJ2-3): DSGVTQTPKHLITATGQRVTLRCSPRSGDLSVYWYQQSLDQGLQFLIQYYNGEERAKGNILERFSAQQFPDLHSELNLSSLELGDSALYFCASSVAGGEDTQYFGPGTRLTVL.

The chain joins TRBV27 to TRBJ1-2, with no clear D. V was clipped by 2 bases and J by 3 bases, with 13 bases between them. The length of the CDR3 is 15 residues. Germline V gene lookup returns CDR1 MNHEY and CDR2 SMNVEV (reference sequence). The CDR3 spells CASSLVGNGDYGYTF. CDR3 nucleotides: TGTGCCAGCAGTTTAGTCGGGAATGGGGACTATGGCTACACCTTC.

The chain uses TRBV6-5 and TRBJ1-2; D uncertain. CDR1 is MNHEY, CDR2 SVGAGI, per germline. V was trimmed by 3 bases and J by 6 bases, leaving 11 bases between them. This CDR3 is built from 13 residues. The CDR3 DNA is TGTGCCAGCAGTTATACTCCCACGGATGGCTACACCTTC. Its protein product is CASSYTPTDGYTF.

The V call is TRBV11-2, the J call TRBJ1-2, with D possibly matching TRBD1 (6 bases). This CDR3 has 17 amino acids. Trimming removed 6 bases at V and 0 bases at J, with 20 bases between. Germline values: CDR1 SGHAT, CDR2 FQNNGV. The CDR3 nucleotides are TGTGCCAGCAGGGGGGCGGACCGAACGCTAACTAACTATGGCTACACCTTC. This gives the protein CASRGADRTLTNYGYTF. The full variable domain, in which reference TRBV11-2 and TRBJ1-2 provide the parts outside the CDR3, is EAGVAQSPRYKIIEKRQSVAFWCNPISGHATLYWYQQILGQGPKLLIQFQNNGVVDDSQLPKDRFSAERLKGVDSTLKIQPAKLEDSAVYLCASRGADRTLTNYGYTFGSGTRLTVV.

The CDR3 protein is CASSEFTREKLFF. As DNA, the CDR3 is TGTGCCAGCAGTGAATTTACGAGGGAAAAACTGTTTTTT. V usage is TRBV27 and J usage is TRBJ1-4; no clear D. Trimming removed 5 bases from V and 8 bases from J, with 12 bases in between. This CDR3 is built from 13 residues. CDR1 and CDR2 from the germline V gene are MNHEY and SMNVEV (reference sequence).

The J gene is TRBJ1-1, the V gene TRBV2; 7 bases agree with TRBD1. Per the germline V gene, CDR1 is SNHLY and CDR2 is FYNNEI. V lost 4 bases to trimming and J lost 1 base; unmatched junction nucleotides: 3. This CDR3 has 14 amino acids. The CDR3 sequence is CASSGEGANTEAFF. DNA for the CDR3: TGTGCCAGCAGTGGTGAGGGGGCGAACACTGAAGCTTTCTTT. Full variable domain (remainder filled in from reference TRBV2 and TRBJ1-1): EPEVTQTPSHQVTQMGQEVILRCVPISNHLYFYWYRQILGQKVEFLVSFYNNEISEKSEIFDDQFSVERPDGSNFTLKIRSTKLEDSAMYFCASSGEGANTEAFFGQGTRLTVV.

The chain joins TRBV19 to TRBJ2-1; 10 bases line up with TRBD1. J gave up 7 bases and V 4 bases, and 10 bases lay outside the gene matches. Germline CDR1 and CDR2: LNHDA and SQIVND (reference sequence). The CDR3 is made up of 16 amino acids. This CDR3 reads CASSTLRDRGGNEQFF. As DNA, the CDR3 is TGTGCCAGTAGTACCCTTCGGGACAGGGGCGGGAATGAGCAGTTCTTC.